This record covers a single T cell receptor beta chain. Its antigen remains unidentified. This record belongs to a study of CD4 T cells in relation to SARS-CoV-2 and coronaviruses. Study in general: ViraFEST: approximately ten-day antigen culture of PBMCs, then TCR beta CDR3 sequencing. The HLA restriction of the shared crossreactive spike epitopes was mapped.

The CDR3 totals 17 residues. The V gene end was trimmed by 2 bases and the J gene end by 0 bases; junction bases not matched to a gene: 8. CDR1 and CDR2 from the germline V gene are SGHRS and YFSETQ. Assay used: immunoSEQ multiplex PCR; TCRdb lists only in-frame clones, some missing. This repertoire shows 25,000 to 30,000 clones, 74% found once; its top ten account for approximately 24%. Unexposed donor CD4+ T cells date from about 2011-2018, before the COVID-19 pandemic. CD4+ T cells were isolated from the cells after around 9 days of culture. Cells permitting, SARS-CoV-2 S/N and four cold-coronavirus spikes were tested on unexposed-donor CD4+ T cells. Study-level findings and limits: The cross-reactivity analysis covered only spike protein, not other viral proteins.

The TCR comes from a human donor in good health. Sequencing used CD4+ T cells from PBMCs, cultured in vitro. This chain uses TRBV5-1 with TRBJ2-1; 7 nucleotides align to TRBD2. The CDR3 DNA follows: TGCGCCAGCAGCTTTTTAACTAGCGCAAGCTCCTACAATGAGCAGTTCTTC. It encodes CASSFLTSASSYNEQFF.